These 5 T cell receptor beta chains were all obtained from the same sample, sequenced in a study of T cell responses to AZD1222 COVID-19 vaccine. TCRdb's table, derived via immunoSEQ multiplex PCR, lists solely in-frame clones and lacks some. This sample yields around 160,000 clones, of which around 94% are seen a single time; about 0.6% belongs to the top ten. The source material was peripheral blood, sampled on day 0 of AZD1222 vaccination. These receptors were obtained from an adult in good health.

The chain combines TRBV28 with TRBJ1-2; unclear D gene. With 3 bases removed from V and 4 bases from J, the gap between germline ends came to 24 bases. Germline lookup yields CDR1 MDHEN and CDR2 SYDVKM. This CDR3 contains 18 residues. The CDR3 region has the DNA TGTGCCAGCAGTTTGGCTCCGGGCATAAGCTTGTTTGCCTATGGCTACACCTTC. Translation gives CASSLAPGISLFAYGYTF.

CDR3 in amino acids: CASSEETDEAFF. CDR3 sequence (DNA): TGTGCCAGCAGTGAAGAAACGGATGAAGCTTTCTTT. This chain joins TRBV2 and TRBJ1-1; D unresolved. CDR1 and CDR2 from the germline V gene are SNHLY and FYNNEI. The CDR3 covers 12 residues. V lost 1 base, J lost 7 bases, and 7 bases lay in between.

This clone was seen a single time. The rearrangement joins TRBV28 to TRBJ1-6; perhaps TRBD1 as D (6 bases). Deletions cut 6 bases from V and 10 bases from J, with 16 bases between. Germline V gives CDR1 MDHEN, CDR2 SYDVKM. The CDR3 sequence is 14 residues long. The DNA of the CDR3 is TGTGCCAGCAGCCTCTTACAGGGTAGATCACCCCTCCACTTT. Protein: CASSLLQGRSPLHF.

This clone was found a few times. CDR3 bases: TGTGCCAGCTCTCCGGGCGCAACCTACGAGCAGTACTTC. Protein product: CASSPGATYEQYF. The J gene is TRBJ2-7, the V gene TRBV2; no firm D call. This CDR3 region has 13 residues. Germline CDR1 is SNHLY and CDR2 is FYNNEI. Trimming took off 8 bases at V and 2 bases at J, with 13 bases between the two ends.

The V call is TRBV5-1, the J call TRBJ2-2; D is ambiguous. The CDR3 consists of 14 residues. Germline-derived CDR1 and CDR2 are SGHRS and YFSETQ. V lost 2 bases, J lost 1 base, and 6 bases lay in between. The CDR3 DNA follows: TGCGCCAGCAGCTTAGACGGGAACACCGGGGAGCTGTTTTTT. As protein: CASSLDGNTGELFF.